This TCR beta chain appears in the sequencing data of a study of cytomegalovirus exposure and HLA in healthy donors. Study-wide points: Later analysis identified several of the most significant clusters that appeared linked to common viral pathogens. Most TCR sequences were rare, but some public TCRs occurred in many donors. The authors listed approximately 160 TCR beta chains as cytomegalovirus-associated.

With respect to this clone: Its target is not known.

With 60 Vbeta and 13 Jbeta primers, the PCR was carried out. Study processing details: Later reanalysis found 75 million to 100 million unique TCR beta chains, around 11 million of them shared. TCRdb keeps only in-frame clones here, not all; method: immunoSEQ multiplex PCR. V, J and clone size are taken as reported in that table, and D and trimming were inferred from the DNA itself. The repertoire holds around 160,000 clones, around three quarters seen once, with around 1% in the top ten. Trimming took 0 bases from V and 6 from J; bases not matched to a gene: 5. Germline lookup yields CDR1 MNHNS and CDR2 SASEGT. CDR3 length: 15 residues.

This chain uses TRBV6-1 with TRBJ1-5; TRBD1 matches 7 bases. This receptor was taken from a woman in her 40s in good health and CMV-seronegative. The specimen was PBMCs. For the CDR3, the DNA is TGTGCCAGCAGTGAAGCCAGGGGGATGATTCAGCCCCAGCATTTT. This translates into CASSEARGMIQPQHF.